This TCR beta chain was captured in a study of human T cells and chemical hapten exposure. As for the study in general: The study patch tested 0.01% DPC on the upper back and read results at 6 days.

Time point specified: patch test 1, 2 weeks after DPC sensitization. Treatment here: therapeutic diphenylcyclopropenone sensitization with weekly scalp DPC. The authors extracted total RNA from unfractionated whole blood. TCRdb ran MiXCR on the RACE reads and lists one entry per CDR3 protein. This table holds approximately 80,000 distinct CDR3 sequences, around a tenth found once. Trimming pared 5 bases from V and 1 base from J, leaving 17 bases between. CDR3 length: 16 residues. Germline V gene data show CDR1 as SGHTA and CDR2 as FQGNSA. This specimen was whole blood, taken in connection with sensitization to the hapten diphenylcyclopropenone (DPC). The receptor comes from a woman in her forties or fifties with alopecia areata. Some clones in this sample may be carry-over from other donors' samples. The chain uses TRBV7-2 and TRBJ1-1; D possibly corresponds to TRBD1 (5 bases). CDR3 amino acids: CASSPPGTFSNTEAFF. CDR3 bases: TGTGCCAGCAGCCCCCCGGGGACGTTCTCGAACACTGAAGCTTTCTTT.